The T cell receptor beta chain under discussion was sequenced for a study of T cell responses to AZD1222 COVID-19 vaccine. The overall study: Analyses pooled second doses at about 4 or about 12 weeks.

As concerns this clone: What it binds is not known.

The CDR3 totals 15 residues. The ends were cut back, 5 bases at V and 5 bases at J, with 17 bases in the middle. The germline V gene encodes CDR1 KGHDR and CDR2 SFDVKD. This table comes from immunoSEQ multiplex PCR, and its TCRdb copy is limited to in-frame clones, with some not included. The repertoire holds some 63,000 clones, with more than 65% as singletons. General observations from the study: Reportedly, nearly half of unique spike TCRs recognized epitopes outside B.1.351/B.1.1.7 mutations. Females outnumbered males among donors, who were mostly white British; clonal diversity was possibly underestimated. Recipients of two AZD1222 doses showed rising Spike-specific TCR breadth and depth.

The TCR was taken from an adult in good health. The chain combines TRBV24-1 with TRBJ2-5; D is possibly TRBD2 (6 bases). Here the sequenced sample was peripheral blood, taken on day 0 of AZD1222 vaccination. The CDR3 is CATSGDLGEAETQYF. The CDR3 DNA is TGTGCCACCAGTGGGGACCTTGGGGAGGCGGAGACCCAGTACTTC.